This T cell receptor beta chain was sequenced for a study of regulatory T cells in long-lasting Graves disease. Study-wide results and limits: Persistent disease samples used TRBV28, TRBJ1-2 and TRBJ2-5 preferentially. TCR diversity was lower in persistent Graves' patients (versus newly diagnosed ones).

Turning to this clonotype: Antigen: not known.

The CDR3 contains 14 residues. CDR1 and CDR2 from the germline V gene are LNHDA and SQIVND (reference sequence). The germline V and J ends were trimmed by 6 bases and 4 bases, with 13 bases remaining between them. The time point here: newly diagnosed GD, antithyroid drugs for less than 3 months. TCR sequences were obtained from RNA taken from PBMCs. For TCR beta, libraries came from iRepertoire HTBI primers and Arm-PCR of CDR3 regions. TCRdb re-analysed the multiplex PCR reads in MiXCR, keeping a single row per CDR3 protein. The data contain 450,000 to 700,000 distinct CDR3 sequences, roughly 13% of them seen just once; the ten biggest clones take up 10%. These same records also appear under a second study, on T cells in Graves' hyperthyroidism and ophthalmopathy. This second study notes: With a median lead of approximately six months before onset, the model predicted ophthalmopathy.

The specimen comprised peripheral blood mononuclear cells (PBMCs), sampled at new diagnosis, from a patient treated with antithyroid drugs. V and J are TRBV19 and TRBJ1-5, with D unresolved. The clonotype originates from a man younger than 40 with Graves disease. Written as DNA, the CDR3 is TGTGCCAGTAGAATCACAGTACGGAATCAGCCCCAGCATTTT. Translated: CASRITVRNQPQHF.